This is a list of T cell receptor beta chains from one sample in a study of T cell responses to AZD1222 COVID-19 vaccine. Measured with immunoSEQ multiplex PCR; TCRdb has only the in-frame clones, and not every one. The repertoire consists of 55,000 to 80,000 clones, with 80% to 85% occurring once and the leading ten covering about 20%. The sample here was peripheral blood, taken on day 0 of AZD1222 vaccination. These receptors came from an adult in good health. The CDR3 runs from the conserved cysteine through the conserved F or W. The order of the fields is clone size, V gene, D gene, J gene, CDR3 DNA, CDR3 protein. A D gene is named only where the DNA matches it firmly. A clone size is listed for some rows: how often the clone was seen (once, few, many), or a class if it is expanded.

abundance: -
v_gene: TRBV28
d_gene: TRBD1
j_gene: TRBJ1-2
CDR3nt: TGTGCCAGCAGTTTCCCCACGACAGGGAACTATGGCTACACCTTC
CDR3aa: CASSFPTTGNYGYTF

abundance: once
v_gene: TRBV30
d_gene: -
j_gene: TRBJ1-2
CDR3nt: TGTGCCTGGAGTGTATGGGGTTTGGGCGTCTCTAGCGGCTATGGCTACACCTTC
CDR3aa: CAWSVWGLGVSSGYGYTF

abundance: many
v_gene: TRBV5-1
d_gene: TRBD1
j_gene: TRBJ2-7
CDR3nt: TGCGCCAGCAGCCAAGGACAGGGGAACACGTACGAGCAGTACTTC
CDR3aa: CASSQGQGNTYEQYF

abundance: -
v_gene: TRBV7-2
d_gene: TRBD1
j_gene: TRBJ1-1
CDR3nt: TGTGCCAGCAGCTTAAGCCCAGGGGGCACTGAAGCTTTCTTT
CDR3aa: CASSLSPGGTEAFF

abundance: -
v_gene: TRBV27
d_gene: -
j_gene: TRBJ1-1
CDR3nt: TGTGCCAGCACCCTGAGTGGTGACAGGAAAAACACTGAAGCTTTCTTT
CDR3aa: CASTLSGDRKNTEAFF

abundance: -
v_gene: TRBV28
d_gene: TRBD1
j_gene: TRBJ1-4
CDR3nt: TGTGCCAGCAGTTTACCGGGACAGGGATCTGAAAAACTGTTTTTT
CDR3aa: CASSLPGQGSEKLFF

abundance: -
v_gene: TRBV19
d_gene: TRBD1
j_gene: TRBJ1-5
CDR3nt: TGTGCCAGTAGCGCGACAGGGGTAGGTCAGCCCCAGCATTTT
CDR3aa: CASSATGVGQPQHF

abundance: -
v_gene: TRBV7-2
d_gene: -
j_gene: TRBJ2-3
CDR3nt: TGTGCCAGCAGCTTCAGGTCTAGCGGCACAGATACGCAGTATTTT
CDR3aa: CASSFRSSGTDTQYF

abundance: -
v_gene: TRBV11-2
d_gene: -
j_gene: TRBJ1-1
CDR3nt: TGTGCCAGCAACCACGCCGGGCTTAGGTCGGCGAACACTGAAGCTTTCTTT
CDR3aa: CASNHAGLRSANTEAFF

abundance: -
v_gene: TRBV7-9
d_gene: TRBD1
j_gene: TRBJ1-6
CDR3nt: TGTGCCAGCAGTCACGACAGGGCCTGGGATTCACCCCTCCACTTT
CDR3aa: CASSHDRAWDSPLHF

abundance: -
v_gene: TRBV3-1/TRBV3-2
d_gene: TRBD1
j_gene: TRBJ1-1
CDR3nt: TGTGCCAGCAGCACAGGGGGTCCGAACACTGAAGCTTTCTTT
CDR3aa: CASSTGGPNTEAFF